Each of the 19 T cell receptor beta chains below was sequenced from the same sample in a study of T cells after yellow fever vaccination. TCRdb independently ran MiXCR on the 5' RACE reads; one entry per CDR3 protein. The data show approximately 550,000 distinct CDR3 sequences, roughly 12% seen once. Sample: PBMCs, taken on the day of the yellow fever booster vaccination. Receptors originate from a young man who received the YFV17D yellow fever vaccine.

This clonotype was seen at least ten times. The chain has TRBV29-1 and TRBJ2-3, with a possible D match to TRBD2 (5 bases). Germline V lookup: CDR1 SQVTM, CDR2 ANQGSEA. Trimming cost V 3 bases and J 0 bases, with 16 bases left between them. This CDR3 is built from 16 residues. The CDR3 spells CSVDRGAHPSTDTQYF. The CDR3 DNA follows: TGCAGCGTTGATCGGGGAGCGCATCCTAGCACAGATACGCAGTATTTT.

This chain links TRBV4-3 with TRBJ2-2; D ambiguous. Trimming cost V 4 bases and J 4 bases, with 10 bases left between them. This CDR3 is 14 amino acids long. Germline V gene data show CDR1 as LGHNA and CDR2 as YSLEER. The CDR3 nucleotides read TGCGCCAGCAGCCCCAGCCCCCCCACCGGGGAGCTGTTTTTT. It codes for CASSPSPPTGELFF.

The chain has TRBV20-1 and TRBJ2-2; D is undetermined. Per germline, CDR1 DFQATT and CDR2 SNEGSKA (reference sequence). The CDR3 runs 16 residues. Trimming stripped 0 bases from V and 0 bases from J, with 11 bases between. The CDR3 region is CSARDQAVANTGELFF. CDR3 DNA sequence: TGCAGTGCTAGAGATCAGGCAGTCGCGAACACCGGGGAGCTGTTTTTT.

This clonotype was counted ten times or more. The chain is built from TRBV10-2 and TRBJ2-2; TRBD1 agrees at 8 bases. CDR3 size: 15 residues. CDR1 WSHSY and CDR2 SAAADI come from the germline V gene. With 7 bases clipped from V and 3 bases from J, the junction kept 7 bases outside the gene matches. The CDR3 loop is CASNLGQAYTGELFF. The CDR3, as DNA: TGCGCCAGCAATTTGGGACAGGCTTACACCGGGGAGCTGTTTTTT.

The chain links TRBV7-9 to TRBJ2-3; 9 bases line up with TRBD2. The ends lost 2 bases at V and 6 bases at J; junction bases unmatched: 12. This CDR3 is 17 amino acids long. Germline V lookup: CDR1 SEHNR, CDR2 FQNEAQ (reference sequence). The CDR3 nucleotides read TGTGCCAGCAGCTTAAAAGCTAGTTCTACTAGCGGGGATACGCAGTATTTT. Protein product: CASSLKASSTSGDTQYF.

This clonotype has a handful of counts. The V call is TRBV12-3 or TRBV12-4, the J call TRBJ2-6; D might be TRBD2 (5 bases). Trimming stripped 3 bases from V and 2 bases from J, with 8 bases between. This CDR3 region has 15 residues. The DNA of the CDR3 is TGTGCCAGCAGTTTTCTCGGGGCTGGGGCCAACGTCCTGACTTTC. It yields the protein CASSFLGAGANVLTF.

This clonotype was observed a handful of times. This chain uses TRBV2 with TRBJ2-5; D possibly corresponds to TRBD1 (6 bases). The CDR3 is 14 amino acids. Germline V gene data show CDR1 as SNHLY and CDR2 as FYNNEI. Trimming cost V 9 bases and J 0 bases, with 14 bases left between them. Written as DNA, the CDR3 is TGTGCCAGAGCCGACAGGACCCACCAAGAGACCCAGTACTTC. Its protein product is CARADRTHQETQYF. Complete variable domain (other parts from reference TRBV2 and TRBJ2-5): EPEVTQTPSHQVTQMGQEVILRCVPISNHLYFYWYRQILGQKVEFLVSFYNNEISEKSEIFDDQFSVERPDGSNFTLKIRSTKLEDSAMYFCARADRTHQETQYFGPGTRLLVL.

This chain uses TRBV5-1 with TRBJ2-1; D unclear. The CDR3 extends over 15 amino acids. Trimming stripped 4 bases from V and 0 bases from J, with 11 bases between. Per the germline V gene, CDR1 is SGHRS and CDR2 is YFSETQ. The CDR3 DNA reads as TGCGCCAGCAGCGGTGACCCCAGCTCCTACAATGAGCAGTTCTTC. Translating it yields CASSGDPSSYNEQFF.

This clonotype has a handful of counts. This chain connects TRBV19 to TRBJ2-4; 9 bases agree with TRBD1. The CDR3 extends over 18 amino acids. With V trimmed by 4 bases and J by 3 bases, 13 bases remained unmatched. Germline V gene data show CDR1 as LNHDA and CDR2 as SQIVND (reference sequence). The CDR3 nucleotides read TGTGCCAGTAGTAAAGGGACAGGGAGTCAAGGCAGCAAAAACATTCAGTACTTC. It is translated as CASSKGTGSQGSKNIQYF.

The chain links TRBV4-2 to TRBJ2-2; D is unclear. Looked up from germline, CDR1 is LGHNA and CDR2 is YNFKEQ. There are 16 residues in the CDR3. With 1 base removed from V and 1 base from J, the gap between germline ends came to 10 bases. The CDR3 DNA sequence: TGTGCCAGCAGCCAAGTCGGCCCGGAGAACACCGGGGAGCTGTTTTTT. The encoded protein is CASSQVGPENTGELFF.

This chain links TRBV12-3 or TRBV12-4 with TRBJ2-7; 8 bases are a match to TRBD1. The CDR3 is 14 residues long. After removal of 5 bases from V and 6 bases from J, the junction contained 9 bases not matched to a gene. The CDR3 sequence: CASSLTGTGTEQYF. CDR3 sequence (DNA): TGTGCCAGCAGTCTAACCGGGACAGGAACCGAGCAGTACTTC.

The V and J genes are TRBV12-3 or TRBV12-4 and TRBJ2-1; TRBD2 agrees at 9 bases. The V gene end was trimmed by 5 bases and the J gene end by 8 bases; junction bases not matched to a gene: 13. CDR3 length equals 16 residues. The CDR3 loop is CASSIISGSGSDEQFF. The CDR3, as DNA: TGTGCCAGCAGTATTATTAGCGGGAGTGGATCGGATGAGCAGTTCTTC.

This clonotype was seen a handful of times. The chain recombines TRBV3-1 with TRBJ1-1, with D hard to call. CDR1 and CDR2 (germline): LGHDT, YNNKEL (reference sequence). The CDR3 covers 14 residues. Trimming took off 1 base at V and 7 bases at J, with 13 bases between the two ends. As DNA, the CDR3 is TGTGCCAGCAGCCAAGGTTTTCAGTTCGTTGAAGCTTTCTTT. Translated, it gives CASSQGFQFVEAFF.

As regards this clonotype: A junction boundary mismatches the germline segment, possibly from a read error. The chain couples TRBV4-1 to TRBJ2-2; 9 bases are a match to TRBD2. The CDR3 totals 15 residues. From germline, CDR1 is MGHRA and CDR2 YSYEKL. The CDR3 DNA is TGCGCCAGCAGCCAACCTAGCGGGAACTCCGGGGAGCTGTTTTTT. The encoded protein is CASSQPSGNSGELFF.

The rearrangement uses TRBV25-1 and TRBJ1-1; TRBD1 agrees at 8 bases. Germline V CDR1 and CDR2: MGHDK, SYGVNS. The CDR3 contains 14 residues. Trimming removed 5 bases from V and 4 bases from J; junction bases left unmatched: 6. Written as DNA, the CDR3 is TGTGCCAGCAGTAAGACAGGGGATTTCACTGAAGCTTTCTTT. Encoded protein: CASSKTGDFTEAFF.

The chain couples TRBV2 to TRBJ2-2; D is possibly TRBD2 (6 bases). Trimming pared 6 bases from V and 7 bases from J, leaving 18 bases between. Germline V gene sequence: CDR1 SNHLY, CDR2 FYNNEI. The CDR3 consists of 15 residues. CDR3 nucleotide sequence: TGTGCCAGCAGCCCCCCTTTGGGGAGGCTCGGGGAGCTGTTTTTT. Protein sequence: CASSPPLGRLGELFF.

This clonotype was recorded many times. V usage is TRBV5-6 and J usage is TRBJ2-1, with D unresolved. The CDR3 is 14 amino acids. The V gene's germline CDR1 is SGHDT and CDR2 YYEEEE. The ends were cut back, 1 base at V and 7 bases at J, with 12 bases in the middle. Written as DNA, the CDR3 is TGTGCCAGCAGCTTGAGTTCGATCGATAATGAGCAGTTCTTC. It codes for CASSLSSIDNEQFF.

This clonotype was seen many times. V and J are TRBV6-1 and TRBJ2-5, with 11 bases that match TRBD2. Trimming removed 5 bases from V and 5 bases from J; junction bases left unmatched: 19. This CDR3 has 19 amino acids. Germline V gene data show CDR1 as MNHNS and CDR2 as SASEGT. The CDR3 loop is CASSTLRLAGNSDKETQYF. Here the CDR3 DNA reads TGTGCCAGCAGTACCTTAAGACTAGCGGGAAATTCGGACAAGGAGACCCAGTACTTC.

The genes are TRBV5-1 and TRBJ1-1; no reliable D call. Trimming took 4 bases from V and 5 from J, leaving 15 bases between them. The CDR3 spans 14 residues. From germline, CDR1 is SGHRS and CDR2 YFSETQ. CDR3 region: CASSNRVRDTEAFF. The CDR3 region has the DNA TGCGCCAGCAGCAATCGCGTCCGGGATACTGAAGCTTTCTTT.